Included here is one T cell receptor beta chain sequence, with context. V lost 8 bases, J lost 9 bases, and 6 bases stayed unmatched. Looked up from germline, CDR1 is MNHEY and CDR2 is SMNVEV (reference sequence). This CDR3 has 13 residues. The data were taken from a study of T cell changes during pregnancy in multiple sclerosis. Profiled with immunoSEQ multiplex PCR; TCRdb holds only in-frame clones, not every one. The table records 70,000 to 90,000 clones, roughly nine tenths of them present only once. The sample here was PBMCs, taken in the first trimester of pregnancy. This clonotype was sampled from a female donor in good health, serving as a control in a pregnancy study. Some clones in this sample may be carry-over from other donors' samples. The V and J genes are TRBV27 and TRBJ2-1, with TRBD1 matching 11 bases. This chain's CDR3 is CASRDRGSGEQFF. CDR3 DNA: TGTGCCAGCCGGGACAGGGGGTCAGGTGAGCAGTTCTTC.